These 9 T cell receptor beta chains share one sample of origin, sequenced in a study of blood T cells in healthy people across ages. With a J-beta primer mix and a sample-barcoded 5' primer, a second PCR ran 7 to 11 cycles. TCRdb analysed the 5' RACE reads with MiXCR anew, one entry per CDR3 protein. The repertoire holds under 850,000 distinct CDR3 sequences, with roughly 40% as singletons. Sequencing was carried out using blood. The receptor source for this set is a man between 18 and 29 years old in good health.

This clonotype came up a few times. The gene calls are TRBV4-1 and TRBJ1-2; no definite D call. In germline, CDR1 is MGHRA, CDR2 YSYEKL. This CDR3 has 13 residues. The germline V and J ends were trimmed by 6 bases and 6 bases, with 14 bases remaining between them. CDR3 nucleotides: TGCGCCAGCAGAAGCTGGGGTCCAAATGGCTACACCTTC. Translating it yields CASRSWGPNGYTF.

The chain recombines TRBV15 with TRBJ1-1; 9 bases align to TRBD1. Per the germline V gene, CDR1 is LNHNV and CDR2 is YYDKDF (reference sequence). The J segment lost 4 bases and the V segment lost 5 bases, leaving 5 bases of the junction unmatched. The CDR3 is made up of 14 amino acids. The CDR3 loop is CATSRDRAITEAFF. The CDR3 bases are TGTGCCACCAGCCGGGACAGGGCAATCACTGAAGCTTTCTTT.

The chain couples TRBV12-3 or TRBV12-4 to TRBJ2-7, with 11 bases fitting TRBD2. V trimming: 1 base; J trimming: 4 bases; junction bases outside the gene matches: 6. This CDR3 has 16 residues. The CDR3 DNA sequence: TGTGCCAGCAGTTTAGGTCTAGCGGGAGGAGCGTACGAGCAGTACTTC. Protein sequence: CASSLGLAGGAYEQYF.

For this clonotype: Its ends do not fully match the called genes, so a read error is possible. The chain is built from TRBV20-1 and TRBJ2-3; D call uncertain. Germline CDR1 and CDR2: DFQATT and SNEGSKA (reference sequence). The CDR3 is 12 amino acids. The CDR3 region has the DNA TGCAGGGCTAGAGGAAGCTCAGATACGCAGTATTTT. It yields the protein CRARGSSDTQYF.

CDR3 nucleotide sequence: TGCGCCAGCAGCCAACAACCGATGACTAGCGGGGGGTCCAATGAGCAGTTCTTC. It encodes CASSQQPMTSGGSNEQFF. The chain joins TRBV5-1 to TRBJ2-1; 13 bases fit TRBD2. The CDR3 covers 18 residues. The germline V gene encodes CDR1 SGHRS and CDR2 YFSETQ. The trim removed 4 bases at V and 6 bases at J, leaving 13 bases unmatched.

This clonotype was counted at least ten times. The chain employs TRBV4-3 and TRBJ2-7, with D unclear. Germline lookup yields CDR1 LGHNA and CDR2 YSLEER. This CDR3 contains 14 residues. Deletions cut 4 bases from V and 0 bases from J, with 10 bases between. As DNA, the CDR3 is TGCGCCAGCAGCCGGTCGAGCCTCTCCTACGAGCAGTACTTC. Protein sequence: CASSRSSLSYEQYF.

This rearrangement joins TRBV5-1 to TRBJ2-3, with 7 bases fitting TRBD2. The CDR3 length is 15 residues. CDR1 is SGHRS and CDR2 is YFSETQ in the germline V gene. Losses at the gene ends were 1 base for V and 2 bases for J; bases not matched to a gene: 4. The CDR3 coding sequence is TGCGCCAGCAGCTTGAGGCGGGGGAACACAGATACGCAGTATTTT. Encoded protein: CASSLRRGNTDTQYF. Looking up the rest from reference TRBV5-1 and TRBJ2-3 gives the full variable domain: KAGVTQTPRYLIKTRGQQVTLSCSPISGHRSVSWYQQTPGQGLQFLFEYFSETQRNKGNFPGRFSGRQFSNSRSEMNVSTLELGDSALYLCASSLRRGNTDTQYFGPGTRLTVL.

This clonotype has more than one count but fewer than ten. The chain has TRBV7-6 and TRBJ2-1; 9 nucleotides agree with TRBD2. The DNA matches TRBJ2-7 better at its end, which makes the J call doubtful. This CDR3 comprises 15 residues. Germline V gene sequence: CDR1 SGHVS, CDR2 FNYEAQ. The CDR3 DNA follows: TGTGCCAGCAGCTTGGGCGGGGGGGTATACAATGAGCAGTACTTC. It codes for CASSLGGGVYNEQYF.

The rearrangement joins TRBV5-1 to TRBJ2-3, with 12 bases aligning to TRBD2. This CDR3 comprises 16 residues. From germline, CDR1 is SGHRS and CDR2 YFSETQ. Trimming at V came to 5 bases and at J to 5 bases, leaving 9 bases not matched to a gene. CDR3 DNA: TGCGCCAGCAGGCCGACTAGCGGGGGTGCAAAAGATACGCAGTATTTT. Protein: CASRPTSGGAKDTQYF.